These 2 T cell receptor beta chains were all obtained from the same sample, sequenced in a study of cytomegalovirus exposure and HLA in healthy donors. The PCR made use of 60 Vbeta and 13 Jbeta primers. Profiled with immunoSEQ multiplex PCR; TCRdb holds only in-frame clones, not every one. In the table there are 120,000 or so clones, about 74% of which are singletons. Material for sequencing was PBMCs. These receptor sequences come from a woman between 50 and 59 years old in good health and CMV-seropositive.

The chain recombines TRBV7-2 with TRBJ2-1; 10 positions match TRBD1. CDR1 SGHTA and CDR2 FQGNSA come from the germline V gene. Trimming removed 5 bases from V and 7 bases from J; junction bases left unmatched: 2. The CDR3 has 13 residues. The CDR3 nucleotides read TGTGCCAGCAGCCGACAGGGGGCTAATGAGCAGTTCTTC. Its protein is CASSRQGANEQFF.

The genes are TRBV12-5 and TRBJ2-3; 8 nucleotides match TRBD2. The CDR3 covers 16 residues. The germline CDR1 and CDR2 sequences are LGHNT and FRNRAP. Germline trimming cut 0 bases from V and 3 bases from J; bases unmatched to any gene: 5. CDR3 sequence: CASGLVVGLGTDTQYF. The CDR3 bases are TGTGCTAGTGGTTTGGTAGTGGGACTAGGGACAGATACGCAGTATTTT.